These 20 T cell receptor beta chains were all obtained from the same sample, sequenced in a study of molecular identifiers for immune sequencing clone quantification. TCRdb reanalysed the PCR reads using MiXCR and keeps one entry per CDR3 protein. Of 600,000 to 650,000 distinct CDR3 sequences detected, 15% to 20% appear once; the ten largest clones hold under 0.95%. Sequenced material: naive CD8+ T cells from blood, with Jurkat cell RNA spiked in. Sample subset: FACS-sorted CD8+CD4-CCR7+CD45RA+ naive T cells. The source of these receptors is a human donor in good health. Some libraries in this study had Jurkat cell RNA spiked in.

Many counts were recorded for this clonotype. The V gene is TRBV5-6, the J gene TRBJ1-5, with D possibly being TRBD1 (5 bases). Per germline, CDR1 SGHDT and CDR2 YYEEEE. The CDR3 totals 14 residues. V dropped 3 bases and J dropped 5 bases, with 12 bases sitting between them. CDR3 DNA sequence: TGTGCCAGCAGCTGGGGACGCACCCATCAGCCCCAGCATTTT. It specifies CASSWGRTHQPQHF. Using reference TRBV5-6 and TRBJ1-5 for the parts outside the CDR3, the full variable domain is DAGVTQSPTHLIKTRGQQVTLRCSPKSGHDTVSWYQQALGQGPQFIFQYYEEEERQRGNFPDRFSGHQFPNYSSELNVNALLLGDSALYLCASSWGRTHQPQHFGDGTRLSIL.

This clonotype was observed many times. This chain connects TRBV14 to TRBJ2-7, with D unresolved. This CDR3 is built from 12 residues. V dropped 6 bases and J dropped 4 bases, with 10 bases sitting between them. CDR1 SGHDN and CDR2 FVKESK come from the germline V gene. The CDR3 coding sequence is TGTGCCAGCAGTCACGGGCTATACGAGCAGTACTTC. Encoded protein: CASSHGLYEQYF.

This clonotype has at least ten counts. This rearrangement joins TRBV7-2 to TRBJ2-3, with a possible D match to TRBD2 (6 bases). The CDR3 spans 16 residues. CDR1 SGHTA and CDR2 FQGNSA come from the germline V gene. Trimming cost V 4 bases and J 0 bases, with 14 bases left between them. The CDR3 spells CASSSSLAPSTDTQYF. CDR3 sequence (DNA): TGTGCCAGCAGCTCATCCCTAGCGCCTAGCACAGATACGCAGTATTTT.

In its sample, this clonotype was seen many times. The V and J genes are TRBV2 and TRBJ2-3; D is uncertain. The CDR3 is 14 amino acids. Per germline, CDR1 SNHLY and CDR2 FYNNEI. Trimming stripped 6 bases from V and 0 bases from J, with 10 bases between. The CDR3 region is CASSDLSSTDTQYF. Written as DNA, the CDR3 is TGTGCCAGCAGCGATCTTTCTAGCACAGATACGCAGTATTTT. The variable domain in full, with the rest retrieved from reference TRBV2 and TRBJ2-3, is EPEVTQTPSHQVTQMGQEVILRCVPISNHLYFYWYRQILGQKVEFLVSFYNNEISEKSEIFDDQFSVERPDGSNFTLKIRSTKLEDSAMYFCASSDLSSTDTQYFGPGTRLTVL.

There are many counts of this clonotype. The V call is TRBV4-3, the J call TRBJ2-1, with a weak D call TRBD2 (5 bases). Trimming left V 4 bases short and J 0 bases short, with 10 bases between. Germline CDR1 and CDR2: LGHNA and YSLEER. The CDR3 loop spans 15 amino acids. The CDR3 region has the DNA TGCGCCAGCAGCCGAATGACTAACTCCTACAATGAGCAGTTCTTC. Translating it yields CASSRMTNSYNEQFF.

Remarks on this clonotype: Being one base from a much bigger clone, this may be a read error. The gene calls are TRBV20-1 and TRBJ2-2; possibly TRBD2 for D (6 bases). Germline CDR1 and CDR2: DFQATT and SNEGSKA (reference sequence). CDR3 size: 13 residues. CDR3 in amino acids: CSAPGGSTGELSF. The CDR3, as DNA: TGCAGTGCCCCTGGGGGGAGCACCGGGGAGCTGTCTTTT.

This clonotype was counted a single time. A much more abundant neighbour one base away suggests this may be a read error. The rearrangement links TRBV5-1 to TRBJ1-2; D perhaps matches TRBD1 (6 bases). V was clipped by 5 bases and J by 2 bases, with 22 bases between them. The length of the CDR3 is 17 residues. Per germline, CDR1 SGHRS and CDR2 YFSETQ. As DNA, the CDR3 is TGCGCCAGCAGACCGGCGGGGGGGGCGGACGGCAACTATGGCTACACCTTC. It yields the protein CASRPAGGADGNYGYTF.

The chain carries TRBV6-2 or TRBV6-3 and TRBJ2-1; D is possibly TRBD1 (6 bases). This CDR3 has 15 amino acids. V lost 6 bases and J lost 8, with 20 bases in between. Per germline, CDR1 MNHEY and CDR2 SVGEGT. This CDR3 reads CASSPNEDSADEQFF. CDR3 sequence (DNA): TGTGCCAGCAGCCCCAACGAGGACAGCGCCGATGAGCAGTTCTTC.

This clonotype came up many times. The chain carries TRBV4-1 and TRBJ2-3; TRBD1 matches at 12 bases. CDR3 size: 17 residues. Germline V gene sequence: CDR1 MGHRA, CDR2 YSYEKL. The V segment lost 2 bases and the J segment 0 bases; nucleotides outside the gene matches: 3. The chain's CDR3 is CASSQPGQGASTDTQYF. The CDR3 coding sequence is TGCGCCAGCAGCCAACCGGGACAGGGGGCGAGCACAGATACGCAGTATTTT.

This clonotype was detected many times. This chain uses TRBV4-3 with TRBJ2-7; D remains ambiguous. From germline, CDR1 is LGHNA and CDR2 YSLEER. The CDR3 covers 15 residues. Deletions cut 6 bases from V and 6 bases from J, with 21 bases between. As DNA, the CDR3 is TGCGCCAGCAGTCCGCTTCGTTCTAGTCTGAGCGAGCAGTACTTC. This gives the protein CASSPLRSSLSEQYF.

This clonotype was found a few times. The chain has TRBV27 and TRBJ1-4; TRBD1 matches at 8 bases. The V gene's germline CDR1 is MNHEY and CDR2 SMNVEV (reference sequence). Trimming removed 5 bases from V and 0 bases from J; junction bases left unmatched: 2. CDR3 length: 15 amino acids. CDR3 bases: TGTGCCAGCAGTCAACAGGGGGCAACTAATGAAAAACTGTTTTTT. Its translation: CASSQQGATNEKLFF.

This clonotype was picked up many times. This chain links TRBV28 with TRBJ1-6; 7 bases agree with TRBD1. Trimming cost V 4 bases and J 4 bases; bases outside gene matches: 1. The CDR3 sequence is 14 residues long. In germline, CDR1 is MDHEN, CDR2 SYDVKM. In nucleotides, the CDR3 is TGTGCCAGCAGTTGGGACAGTTATAATTCACCCCTCCACTTT. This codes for CASSWDSYNSPLHF.

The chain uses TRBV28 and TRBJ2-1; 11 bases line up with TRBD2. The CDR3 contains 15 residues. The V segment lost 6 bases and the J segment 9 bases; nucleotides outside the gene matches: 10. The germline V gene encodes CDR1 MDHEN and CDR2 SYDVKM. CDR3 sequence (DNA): TGTGCCAGCAGGCCACTAGCGGGAGCATGGAGTGAGCAGTTCTTC. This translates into CASRPLAGAWSEQFF.

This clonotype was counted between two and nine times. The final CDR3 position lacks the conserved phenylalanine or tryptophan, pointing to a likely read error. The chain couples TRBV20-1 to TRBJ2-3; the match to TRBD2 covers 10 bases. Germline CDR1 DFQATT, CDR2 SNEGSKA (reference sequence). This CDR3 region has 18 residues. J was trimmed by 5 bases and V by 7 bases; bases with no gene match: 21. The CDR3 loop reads CSVPSRGTSDEGQDTQYS. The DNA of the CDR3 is TGCAGTGTACCCTCCAGAGGGACTAGCGATGAGGGGCAAGATACGCAGTATTCT.

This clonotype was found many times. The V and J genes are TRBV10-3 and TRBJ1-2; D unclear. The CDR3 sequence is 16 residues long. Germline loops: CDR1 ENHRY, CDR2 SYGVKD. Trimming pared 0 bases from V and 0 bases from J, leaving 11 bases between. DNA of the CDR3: TGTGCCATCAGTGAGTCTGATGGCCGCGCTAACTATGGCTACACCTTC. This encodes CAISESDGRANYGYTF.

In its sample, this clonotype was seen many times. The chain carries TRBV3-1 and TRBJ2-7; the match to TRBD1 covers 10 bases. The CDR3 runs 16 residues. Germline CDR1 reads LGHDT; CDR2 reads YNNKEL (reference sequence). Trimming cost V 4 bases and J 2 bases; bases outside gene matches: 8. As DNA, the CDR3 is TGTGCCAGCAGCCCTGAGACCGGACAGGGGGCCTACGAGCAGTACTTC. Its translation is CASSPETGQGAYEQYF.

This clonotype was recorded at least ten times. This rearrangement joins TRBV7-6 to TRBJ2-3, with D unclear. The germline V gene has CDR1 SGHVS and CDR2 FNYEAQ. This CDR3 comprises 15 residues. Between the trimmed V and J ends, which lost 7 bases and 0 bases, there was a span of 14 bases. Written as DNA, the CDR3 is TGTGCCAGCACCCCTGAGCACCTTAGCACAGATACGCAGTATTTT. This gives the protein CASTPEHLSTDTQYF.

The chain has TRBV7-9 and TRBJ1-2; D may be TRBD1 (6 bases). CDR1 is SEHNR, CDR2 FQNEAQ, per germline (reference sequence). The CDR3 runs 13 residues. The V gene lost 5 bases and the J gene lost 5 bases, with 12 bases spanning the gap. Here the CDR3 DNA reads TGTGCCAGCAGCCCCTGGGACATTTATGGCTACACCTTC. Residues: CASSPWDIYGYTF. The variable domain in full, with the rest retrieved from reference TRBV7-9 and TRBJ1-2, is DTGVSQNPRHKITKRGQNVTFRCDPISEHNRLYWYRQTLGQGPEFLTYFQNEAQLEKSRLLSDRFSAERPKGSFSTLEIQRTEQGDSAMYLCASSPWDIYGYTFGSGTRLTVV.

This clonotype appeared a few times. CDR3 nucleotides: TGCAGTGCTACCCCACCATTAGCGGGGGGCCCTTACGAGCAGTACTTC. Amino acid sequence: CSATPPLAGGPYEQYF. This chain joins TRBV20-1 and TRBJ2-7; 10 nucleotides align to TRBD2. CDR3 length equals 16 residues. The trim removed 4 bases at V and 4 bases at J, leaving 13 bases unmatched. Germline V gene sequence: CDR1 DFQATT, CDR2 SNEGSKA (reference sequence).

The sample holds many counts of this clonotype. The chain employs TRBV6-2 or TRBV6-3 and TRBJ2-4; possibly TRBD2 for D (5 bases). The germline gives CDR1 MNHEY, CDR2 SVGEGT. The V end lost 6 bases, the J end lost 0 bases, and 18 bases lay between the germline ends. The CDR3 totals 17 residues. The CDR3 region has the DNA TGTGCCAGCAGCCCAAAGGGCGGACTTCTAGCCAAAAACATTCAGTACTTC. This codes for CASSPKGGLLAKNIQYF.